These 19 T cell receptor beta chains were all obtained from the same sample, sequenced in a study of memory B cells and T cells in multiple sclerosis. After stimulus-free culture, autoproliferating CFSE-dim and non-proliferating CFSE-high T cells were sequenced separately. Approximately 5x10^7 CFSE-labeled PBMCs were cultured six to seven days unstimulated, then replicate wells were pooled. Sequencing was performed with immunoSEQ multiplex PCR; in TCRdb, only in-frame clones are kept and a portion is missing. The table lists 25,000 to 35,000 clones, roughly 88% of them singletons, with approximately 2.4% in the top ten. These receptors are not linked to any known antigen. The sample taken for sequencing was PBMCs from blood kept in culture. Receptor source: a human donor with multiple sclerosis.

The CDR3 spells CAWRSPGGAGNTIYF. The CDR3, as DNA: TGTGCCTGGAGGTCACCTGGGGGGGCTGGAAACACCATATATTTT. The V and J genes are TRBV30 and TRBJ1-3; D is possibly TRBD1 (5 bases). Deletions cut 3 bases from V and 2 bases from J, with 14 bases between. This CDR3 is built from 15 residues. Germline CDR1 is GTSNPN and CDR2 is SVGIG (reference sequence).

This clone was seen a few times. The J gene is TRBJ1-2, the V gene TRBV4-1; D remains unclear. Trimming removed 3 bases from V and 3 bases from J, with 2 bases in between. This CDR3 has 11 residues. The germline CDR1 and CDR2 sequences are MGHRA and YSYEKL. CDR3 amino acids: CASSHDYGYTF. CDR3 DNA sequence: TGCGCCAGCAGCCACGACTATGGCTACACCTTC.

On this clone itself: The junction and the germline gene differ at one end; a read error may be behind it. The rearrangement uses TRBV27 and TRBJ2-3; no definite D call. The V gene's germline CDR1 is MNHEY and CDR2 SMNVEV (reference sequence). CDR3 length equals 14 residues. CDR3 in amino acids: CASGLVRHTDTQYF. The CDR3 bases are TGTGCCAGCGGTTTGGTGCGCCACACAGATACGCAGTATTTT.

The genes are TRBV11-1 and TRBJ2-1; TRBD2 matches 9 bases. This CDR3 has 15 amino acids. The germline V gene has CDR1 SGHAT and CDR2 FQDESV (reference sequence). V was pared by 6 bases and J by 6 bases, with 9 bases of the junction left unmatched. The CDR3 nucleotides read TGTGCCAGCAGACCGGGACTAGCCCTCCTCAATGAGCAGTTCTTC. This gives the protein CASRPGLALLNEQFF.

This clone has just one count. This chain links TRBV7-9 with TRBJ2-3, with D possibly being TRBD2 (5 bases). Trimming stripped 6 bases from V and 0 bases from J, with 19 bases between. The germline gives CDR1 SEHNR, CDR2 FQNEAQ (reference sequence). The CDR3 sequence is 17 residues long. In DNA form, the CDR3 reads TGTGCCAGCAGTTTCCTAGCTACCTCGACTAGCACAGATACGCAGTATTTT. It is translated as CASSFLATSTSTDTQYF.

The chain uses TRBV19 and TRBJ2-5; D is tentatively TRBD1 or TRBD2 (5 bases each). This CDR3 spans 12 amino acids. Germline V gene sequence: CDR1 LNHDA, CDR2 SQIVND (reference sequence). V was clipped by 10 bases and J by 5 bases, with 14 bases between them. The CDR3 nucleotides read TGTGCCACCCAGGGAGCTGGGGAGACCCAGTACTTC. This gives the protein CATQGAGETQYF.

This clone was found once. CDR3 sequence reads: CASSLRAGDLKTQYF. CDR3 nucleotides: TGTGCCAGCAGCTTACGGGCAGGGGACTTGAAGACCCAGTACTTC. The J gene is TRBJ2-5, the V gene TRBV11-2; D tentatively reads TRBD1 or TRBD2 (6 bases each). In germline, CDR1 is SGHAT, CDR2 FQNNGV. This CDR3 spans 15 amino acids. V lost 2 bases and J 6 bases, leaving 16 bases between the germline ends.

The chain carries TRBV4-2 and TRBJ2-7; D is perhaps TRBD1 (5 bases). Germline V gene data show CDR1 as LGHNA and CDR2 as YNFKEQ. The CDR3 is 15 residues long. Trimming pared 1 base from V and 1 base from J, leaving 11 bases between. The CDR3 spells CASSQGQGLSYEQYF. In DNA form, the CDR3 reads TGTGCCAGCAGCCAAGGTCAGGGCTTGTCCTACGAGCAGTACTTC.

V and J are TRBV5-1 and TRBJ2-7; D is perhaps TRBD1 (5 bases). Trimming took off 0 bases at V and 1 base at J, with 5 bases between the two ends. Germline CDR1 is SGHRS and CDR2 is YFSETQ. The CDR3 is made up of 13 amino acids. The CDR3: CASSLAGSYEQYF. The CDR3 nucleotides are TGCGCCAGCAGCTTGGCAGGGTCCTACGAGCAGTACTTC.

The rearrangement uses TRBV5-1 and TRBJ2-5; 8 nucleotides match TRBD1. V lost 4 bases to trimming and J lost 3 bases; unmatched junction nucleotides: 14. The germline V gene has CDR1 SGHRS and CDR2 YFSETQ. The CDR3 contains 17 residues. DNA for the CDR3: TGCGCCAGCAGCCCGGGGGACAGGCCAAACTACGAAGAGACCCAGTACTTC. It encodes CASSPGDRPNYEETQYF. The full variable domain, completed using reference TRBV5-1 and TRBJ2-5, is KAGVTQTPRYLIKTRGQQVTLSCSPISGHRSVSWYQQTPGQGLQFLFEYFSETQRNKGNFPGRFSGRQFSNSRSEMNVSTLELGDSALYLCASSPGDRPNYEETQYFGPGTRLLVL.

The chain couples TRBV30 to TRBJ1-1, with unresolved D. Per the germline V gene, CDR1 is GTSNPN and CDR2 is SVGIG (reference sequence). The CDR3 runs to 13 residues. The CDR3 loop is CACLPGMNTEAFF. DNA for the CDR3: TGTGCTTGCCTCCCGGGCATGAACACTGAAGCTTTCTTT.

The chain combines TRBV11-2 with TRBJ1-2, with 7 nucleotides matching TRBD1. Per the germline V gene, CDR1 is SGHAT and CDR2 is FQNNGV. The V gene end was trimmed by 4 bases and the J gene end by 0 bases; junction bases not matched to a gene: 2. The CDR3 has 14 amino acids. The CDR3 DNA reads TGTGCCAGCAGCTCTGACAGGGCTAACTATGGCTACACCTTC. It yields the protein CASSSDRANYGYTF.

The chain is built from TRBV2 and TRBJ2-1; D perhaps matches TRBD1 (6 bases). Germline loops: CDR1 SNHLY, CDR2 FYNNEI. Trimming pared 8 bases from V and 4 bases from J, leaving 18 bases between. This CDR3 region has 15 residues. The CDR3 protein is CASVFQDRGYNEQFF. The CDR3 DNA sequence: TGTGCCAGCGTCTTCCAGGACAGAGGTTACAATGAGCAGTTCTTC.

The rearrangement uses TRBV7-8 and TRBJ2-2; D might be TRBD2 (5 bases). Germline V CDR1 and CDR2: SGHVS, FQNEAQ. CDR3 length: 16 residues. V was shortened by 1 base and J by 6 bases, with 15 bases between the two germline ends. CDR3: CASSLVVGVGAGELFF. CDR3 sequence (DNA): TGTGCCAGCAGCTTAGTGGTGGGAGTCGGGGCCGGGGAGCTGTTTTTT. The variable domain in full, completed from reference TRBV7-8 and TRBJ2-2, reads GAGVSQSPRYKVAKRGQDVALRCDPISGHVSLFWYQQALGQGPEFLTYFQNEAQLDKSGLPSDRFFAERPEGSVSTLKIQRTQQEDSAVYLCASSLVVGVGAGELFFGEGSRLTVL.

The chain couples TRBV7-9 to TRBJ2-1; 16 nucleotides agree with TRBD2. V was pared by 4 bases and J by 0 bases, with 6 bases of the junction left unmatched. Germline V gene sequence: CDR1 SEHNR, CDR2 FQNEAQ (reference sequence). This CDR3 region has 19 residues. The CDR3 nucleotides read TGTGCCAGCAGCTCTCCGGGACTAGCGGGGGGGGCCTCCTACAATGAGCAGTTCTTC. As protein: CASSSPGLAGGASYNEQFF.

The genes are TRBV11-2 and TRBJ2-1; 14 bases fit TRBD2. This CDR3 is 15 amino acids long. CDR1 and CDR2 (germline): SGHAT, FQNNGV. Trimming took 5 bases from V and 7 from J; bases not matched to a gene: 4. The CDR3 loop is CASSPGTSGGNEQFF. The CDR3 coding sequence is TGTGCCAGCAGCCCGGGGACTAGCGGGGGTAATGAGCAGTTCTTC.

This clone was observed a single time. V and J are TRBV18 and TRBJ2-1; 7 bases match TRBD2. This CDR3 spans 15 amino acids. Germline V gives CDR1 KGHSH, CDR2 LQKENI. Trimming removed 8 bases from V and 2 bases from J; junction bases left unmatched: 9. The CDR3 DNA reads as TGTGCCAGCACGATGGGGGGGGGTACCTACAATGAGCAGTTCTTC. Amino acid sequence: CASTMGGGTYNEQFF.

The chain recombines TRBV5-4 with TRBJ2-7; 7 bases agree with TRBD1. After removal of 3 bases from V and 3 bases from J, the junction contained 9 bases not matched to a gene. Germline V gives CDR1 SGHNT, CDR2 YYREEE (reference sequence). This CDR3 region has 15 residues. The CDR3 loop is CASSSLDRQFYEQYF. In DNA, the CDR3 is TGTGCCAGCAGCTCCCTGGACAGGCAGTTCTACGAGCAGTACTTC. The whole variable domain, remainder taken from reference TRBV5-4 and TRBJ2-7, is ETGVTQSPTHLIKTRGQQVTLRCSSQSGHNTVSWYQQALGQGPQFIFQYYREEENGRGNFPPRFSGLQFPNYSSELNVNALELDDSALYLCASSSLDRQFYEQYFGPGTRLTVT.

The chain carries TRBV18 and TRBJ1-1; D is ambiguous. The CDR3 runs 13 residues. Trimming left V 1 base short and J 6 bases short, with 9 bases between. Germline V CDR1 and CDR2: KGHSH, LQKENI. CDR3 loop: CASSPQLPPEAFF. The CDR3, as DNA: TGTGCCAGCTCACCACAGCTCCCCCCTGAAGCTTTCTTT.